The 28 T cell receptor beta chains in this list originate from one sample, sequenced in a study of blood T cell repertoires in COVID-19 (dated by TCRdb to 2020 to 2021). Receptor amplification or capture employed the immunoSEQ multiplex PCR assay. TCRdb retrieved this table from immuneACCESS and kept in-frame rearrangements only. Not all clones are present; in checked studies, unresolved V genes account for under half, and no reason is known for the remainder. The sample table holds about 300,000 clones, of which roughly 86% were seen once. Together, the top ten hold approximately 2.5% of the sample. The sample comprised PBMCs or T cells enriched from blood (not recorded which). The receptors here all came from a woman in her late teens or twenties who had recovered from COVID-19.

The rearrangement uses TRBV19 and TRBJ1-2, with D maybe TRBD1 (6 bases). The CDR3 runs to 13 residues. Germline CDR1 is LNHDA and CDR2 is SQIVND (reference sequence). The V end was cut by 4 bases, the J end by 8 bases, with 14 bases between. The CDR3 reads CASSRGPGEGYTF. The DNA of the CDR3 is TGTGCCAGTAGTAGGGGGCCGGGCGAGGGCTACACCTTC.

The chain couples TRBV5-8 to TRBJ1-2; 7 bases match TRBD1. The trim removed 4 bases at V and 1 base at J, leaving 13 bases unmatched. The CDR3 covers 17 residues. Germline V CDR1 and CDR2: SGHTS, YDEGEE. The CDR3 region has the DNA TGTGCCAGCAGCCGGACAGGATCCCAGATCTTTAACTATGGCTACACCTTC. This sequence encodes CASSRTGSQIFNYGYTF.

The V and J genes are TRBV3-1 (or the pseudogene TRBV3-2) and TRBJ1-6; no clear D gene. Germline CDR1 and CDR2: LGHDT and YNNKEL (reference sequence). This CDR3 region has 13 residues. V lost 5 bases, J lost 9 bases, and 11 bases lay in between. The CDR3 reads CASSLAPLSPLHF. CDR3 nucleotides: TGTGCCAGCAGCTTGGCCCCCCTTTCACCCCTCCACTTT.

V gene TRBV7-2 combines with J gene TRBJ2-1; TRBD2 is a possible D gene (6 bases). V dropped 8 bases and J dropped 6 bases, with 14 bases sitting between them. The CDR3 covers 13 residues. CDR1 is SGHTA, CDR2 FQGNSA, per germline. In DNA form, the CDR3 reads TGTGCCAGCGGCCTGACTAGAGGCAATGAGCAGTTCTTC. The encoded protein is CASGLTRGNEQFF. The full variable domain, with the rest looked up from reference TRBV7-2 and TRBJ2-1, is GAGVSQSPSNKVTEKGKDVELRCDPISGHTALYWYRQSLGQGLEFLIYFQGNSAPDKSGLPSDRFSAERTGGSVSTLTIQRTQQEDSAVYLCASGLTRGNEQFFGPGTRLTVL.

This chain joins TRBV10-1 and TRBJ1-5; D is possibly TRBD1 (5 bases). The CDR3 is 12 residues long. The germline V gene encodes CDR1 WNHNN and CDR2 SYGVQD (reference sequence). V was clipped by 4 bases and J by 5 bases, with 6 bases between them. The CDR3 bases are TGCGCCAGCAGTGGGGGGGATCAGCCCCAGCATTTT. Translation gives CASSGGDQPQHF.

This clone was picked up a small number of times. The rearrangement links TRBV11-2 to TRBJ1-4; perhaps TRBD1 as D (6 bases). Trimming shortened V by 7 bases and J by 0 bases, and 15 bases separated the two germline ends. Germline lookup yields CDR1 SGHAT and CDR2 FQNNGV. The CDR3 loop spans 16 amino acids. CDR3 region: CASNLKGDATNEKLFF. Written as DNA, the CDR3 is TGTGCCAGCAACCTCAAGGGGGATGCAACTAATGAAAAACTGTTTTTT.

This clone appeared a few times. The V call is TRBV11-2, the J call TRBJ2-7; TRBD1 might be the D (5 bases). The CDR3 consists of 13 residues. V lost 4 bases and J 0 bases, leaving 7 bases between the germline ends. Germline V gene lookup returns CDR1 SGHAT and CDR2 FQNNGV. This CDR3 is CASSSDNSYEQYF. The CDR3 coding sequence is TGTGCCAGCAGCTCGGACAACTCCTACGAGCAGTACTTC.

Points on this clone: At one of its ends the junction is not consistent with the germline gene, which may arise from a read error. This chain joins TRBV7-9 and TRBJ2-7, with 10 bases matching TRBD1. This CDR3 comprises 12 residues. The V gene's germline CDR1 is SEHNR and CDR2 FQNEAQ (reference sequence). This CDR3 is CASSLDRGGGFF. CDR3 bases: TGTGCCAGCAGCTTGGACAGGGGGGGAGGTTTCTTC.

V usage is TRBV9 and J usage is TRBJ1-1, with 9 bases aligning to TRBD1. The germline gives CDR1 SGDLS, CDR2 YYNGEE. The CDR3 spans 15 residues. V lost 0 bases and J lost 10; bases outside the gene matches: 10. The CDR3: CASSVGGTGLLGAFF. The CDR3 region has the DNA TGTGCCAGCAGCGTAGGGGGGACAGGGTTATTGGGAGCTTTCTTT.

The rearrangement links TRBV25-1 to TRBJ1-1; no firm D call. V lost 1 base and J lost 3, with 12 bases in between. CDR3 length: 15 residues. From germline, CDR1 is MGHDK and CDR2 SYGVNS. CDR3 DNA sequence: TGTGCCAGCAGTGAATTTAACACCGAGGACACTGAAGCTTTCTTT. Translating gives CASSEFNTEDTEAFF. Based on the CDR3 plus reference TRBV25-1 and TRBJ1-1, the full variable domain is EADIYQTPRYLVIGTGKKITLECSQTMGHDKMYWYQQDPGMELHLIHYSYGVNSTEKGDLSSESTVSRIRTEHFPLTLESARPSHTSQYLCASSEFNTEDTEAFFGQGTRLTVV.

V usage is TRBV9 and J usage is TRBJ2-2; maybe TRBD1 (6 bases). CDR1 SGDLS and CDR2 YYNGEE come from the germline V gene. Trimming took off 4 bases at V and 1 base at J, with 14 bases between the two ends. The CDR3 is made up of 16 amino acids. CDR3 region: CASSLNAGENTGELFF. The CDR3 region has the DNA TGTGCCAGCAGCCTAAACGCAGGGGAGAACACCGGGGAGCTGTTTTTT.

This clone came up once. The chain is built from TRBV11-2 and TRBJ2-5, with no clear D. The CDR3 covers 14 residues. V shed 0 bases and J shed 5 bases, with 10 bases lying between them. Germline CDR1 SGHAT, CDR2 FQNNGV. The CDR3 DNA follows: TGTGCCAGCAGCTTAGACCGTTACCGGGAGACCCAGTACTTC. Encoded protein: CASSLDRYRETQYF.

This clone was counted a single time. The chain couples TRBV19 to TRBJ2-7, with 10 bases matching TRBD1. Germline values: CDR1 LNHDA, CDR2 SQIVND (reference sequence). The CDR3 covers 14 residues. Trimming took 6 bases from V and 5 from J; bases not matched to a gene: 7. The CDR3 nucleotides are TGTGCCAGTAGCGATGGGGACAGGGGAAACGAGCAGTACTTC. Protein product: CASSDGDRGNEQYF. Full variable domain (rest looked up from reference TRBV19 and TRBJ2-7): DGGITQSPKYLFRKEGQNVTLSCEQNLNHDAMYWYRQDPGQGLRLIYYSQIVNDFQKGDIAEGYSVSREKKESFPLTVTSAQKNPTAFYLCASSDGDRGNEQYFGPGTRLTVT.

V usage is TRBV5-1 and J usage is TRBJ2-3; the D gene is possibly TRBD2 (5 bases). Germline CDR1 and CDR2: SGHRS and YFSETQ. The V gene lost 1 base and the J gene lost 14 bases, with 17 bases spanning the gap. The CDR3 has 13 amino acids. The CDR3 here is CASSLSFEGVRYF. The CDR3 DNA reads TGCGCCAGCAGCTTGTCTTTTGAGGGAGTAAGGTATTTT.

The rearrangement joins TRBV28 to TRBJ2-5; 7 bases are a match to TRBD1. This CDR3 has 13 residues. The germline CDR1 and CDR2 sequences are MDHEN and SYDVKM. The junction had 10 bases not matched to a gene; V was cut back by 10 bases and J by 5 bases. In nucleotides, the CDR3 is TGTGCCACCGAGACAGGGCCCCCCGAGACCCAGTACTTC. Protein sequence: CATETGPPETQYF.

V gene TRBV7-2 combines with J gene TRBJ1-5; D may be TRBD1 (6 bases). V lost 3 bases to trimming and J lost 2 bases, with 8 bases between them. The CDR3 extends over 14 amino acids. Germline V gene lookup returns CDR1 SGHTA and CDR2 FQGNSA. The CDR3 coding sequence is TGTGCCAGCAGCTTTTGGACAGGCAATCAGCCCCAGCATTTT. Protein: CASSFWTGNQPQHF.

This clone turned up a few times. V and J are TRBV2 and TRBJ1-5, with 9 positions matching TRBD1. Germline V lookup: CDR1 SNHLY, CDR2 FYNNEI. The CDR3 contains 16 residues. The junction had 16 bases not matched to a gene; V was cut back by 10 bases and J by 6 bases. CDR3 bases: TGTGCCACCGGACTAAATTCCGGACAGGGGAGTCAGCCCCAGCATTTT. Its translation is CATGLNSGQGSQPQHF.

This chain links TRBV18 with TRBJ2-5; 8 bases agree with TRBD1. CDR1 and CDR2 (germline): KGHSH, LQKENI. After removal of 3 bases from V and 3 bases from J, the junction contained 3 bases not matched to a gene. The CDR3 covers 14 residues. CDR3 nucleotide sequence: TGTGCCAGCTCACCCCCGGGACAGGAAGAGACCCAGTACTTC. Translation: CASSPPGQEETQYF.

The genes are TRBV4-1 and TRBJ1-5; D call uncertain. Trimming shortened V by 0 bases and J by 4 bases, and 4 bases separated the two germline ends. CDR1 is MGHRA, CDR2 YSYEKL, per germline. This CDR3 is built from 13 residues. CDR3 region: CASSQDRNQPQHF. The DNA for the CDR3 is TGCGCCAGCAGCCAAGACCGTAATCAGCCCCAGCATTTT.

The sample holds a few counts of this clone. The CDR3 DNA sequence: TGCGCCAGCTCGAGGGGGATCACCGGGGAGCTGTTTTTT. Translated: CASSRGITGELFF. The chain is built from TRBV10-1 and TRBJ2-2, with D possibly being TRBD1 (6 bases). The germline V gene encodes CDR1 WNHNN and CDR2 SYGVQD (reference sequence). The CDR3 is made up of 13 amino acids. Between the trimmed V and J ends, which lost 8 bases and 4 bases, there was a span of 11 bases.

This chain connects TRBV5-1 to TRBJ2-7; 13 bases fit TRBD2. This CDR3 comprises 15 residues. Looked up from germline, CDR1 is SGHRS and CDR2 is YFSETQ. V trimming: 7 bases; J trimming: 3 bases; junction bases outside the gene matches: 7. The CDR3 sequence is CASSRTSGSLYEQYF. In DNA form, the CDR3 reads TGCGCCAGCTCCAGGACTAGCGGGAGTCTCTACGAGCAGTACTTC.

The rearrangement links TRBV4-3 to TRBJ2-1; no clear D. The CDR3 covers 13 residues. V dropped 4 bases and J dropped 7 bases, with 11 bases sitting between them. The germline CDR1 and CDR2 sequences are LGHNA and YSLEER. The chain's CDR3 is CASSLLPRNEQFF. CDR3 DNA: TGCGCCAGCAGCCTCCTCCCCCGGAATGAGCAGTTCTTC.

The chain has TRBV29-1 and TRBJ2-3; the D is unclear. V was clipped by 0 bases and J by 4 bases, with 17 bases between them. Germline V gene data show CDR1 as SQVTM and CDR2 as ANQGSEA. The CDR3 contains 16 residues. This chain's CDR3 is CSVEDPPASNPDTQYF. Here the CDR3 DNA reads TGCAGCGTTGAAGATCCCCCGGCTAGTAATCCAGATACGCAGTATTTT.

The rearrangement uses TRBV3-1 (or the pseudogene TRBV3-2) and TRBJ2-7; 7 bases line up with TRBD2. The CDR3 is 16 residues long. Per the germline V gene, CDR1 is LGHDT and CDR2 is YNNKEL (reference sequence). With V trimmed by 0 bases and J by 2 bases, 7 bases remained unmatched. The CDR3 sequence: CASSQDVASGTYEQYF. The CDR3 DNA follows: TGTGCCAGCAGCCAAGATGTTGCTAGCGGAACCTACGAGCAGTACTTC.

The chain is built from TRBV5-4 and TRBJ2-5; D ambiguous. This CDR3 is 15 amino acids long. Germline V gives CDR1 SGHNT, CDR2 YYREEE (reference sequence). V was clipped by 0 bases and J by 1 base, with 10 bases between them. The CDR3 spells CASSLVSRPQETQYF. Written as DNA, the CDR3 is TGTGCCAGCAGCTTGGTTTCCAGGCCCCAAGAGACCCAGTACTTC.

The gene calls are TRBV11-2 and TRBJ2-3; the D is unclear. The germline gives CDR1 SGHAT, CDR2 FQNNGV. The CDR3 sequence is 11 residues long. V was pared by 5 bases and J by 5 bases, with 5 bases between. DNA of the CDR3: TGTGCCAGCAGCATCAAAGATACGCAGTATTTT. It codes for CASSIKDTQYF.

The chain combines TRBV7-6 with TRBJ2-3, with TRBD2 identical over 8 bases. After removal of 5 bases from V and 1 base from J, the junction contained 5 bases not matched to a gene. Per the germline V gene, CDR1 is SGHVS and CDR2 is FNYEAQ. The CDR3 has 15 amino acids. The CDR3 bases are TGTGCCAGCAGCAAGACTAGCGTAGGCACAGATACGCAGTATTTT. Encoded protein: CASSKTSVGTDTQYF.

The V and J genes are TRBV7-2 and TRBJ1-5, with D maybe TRBD1 (6 bases). This CDR3 is 15 amino acids long. Looked up from germline, CDR1 is SGHTA and CDR2 is FQGNSA. Trimming left V 3 bases short and J 6 bases short, with 15 bases between. The CDR3: CASSLQGTASQPQHF. The CDR3 region has the DNA TGTGCCAGCAGCTTGCAGGGGACGGCGAGTCAGCCCCAGCATTTT.